This T cell receptor beta chain was sequenced for a study of blood T cell repertoires in COVID-19. Individuals aged roughly 18 to 100 years were recruited from roughly 22 US areas. How the authors handled the data: Reference gene primer amplification yielded estimated nucleated cell counts. Data came from immunoSEQ multiplex PCR; TCRdb stores just in-frame clones and leaves some out. Clonal size and the V and J genes are those of that table, whereas D and trimming came from the DNA. The sample has 200,000 to 250,000 clones, over 80% seen once. This clone has only one observation. With 6 bases clipped from V and 2 bases from J, the junction kept 12 bases outside the gene matches. Germline CDR1 LNHDA, CDR2 SQIVND (reference sequence). This CDR3 is built from 17 residues.

The rearrangement links TRBV19 to TRBJ2-2; 7 bases agree with TRBD1. This clonotype was obtained from a woman aged 30 to 39 who had been exposed to COVID-19. Sequencing was done on a sample of PBMCs or T cells enriched from blood (not recorded which). The CDR3 reads CASSSPGQYFNTGELFF. DNA for the CDR3: TGTGCCAGTAGCTCACCGGGACAGTACTTTAACACCGGGGAGCTGTTTTTT.